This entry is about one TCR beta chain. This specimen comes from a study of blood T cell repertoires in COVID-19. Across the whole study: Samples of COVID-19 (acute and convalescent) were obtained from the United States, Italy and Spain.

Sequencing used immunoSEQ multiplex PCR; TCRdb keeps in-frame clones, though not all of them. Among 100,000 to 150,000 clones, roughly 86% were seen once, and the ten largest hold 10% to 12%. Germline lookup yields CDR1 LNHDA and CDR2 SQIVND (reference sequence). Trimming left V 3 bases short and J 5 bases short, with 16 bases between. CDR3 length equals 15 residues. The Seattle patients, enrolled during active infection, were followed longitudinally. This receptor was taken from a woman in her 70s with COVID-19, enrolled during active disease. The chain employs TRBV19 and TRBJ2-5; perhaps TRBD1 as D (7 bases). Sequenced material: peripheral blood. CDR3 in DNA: TGTGCCAGTAGTATTCCAGGGGGGTTGGGCGAGACCCAGTACTTC. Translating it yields CASSIPGGLGETQYF.